The T cell receptor (beta chain) under discussion was sequenced for a study of T cell responses to AZD1222 COVID-19 vaccine. Study-wide results and limits: Epitopes outside B.1.351 and B.1.1.7 mutated regions reportedly drew nearly half of spike TCRs. Clonal diversity was possibly underestimated, and the donors were mostly white British, with more females. Two AZD1222 administrations were followed by greater Spike-specific TCR breadth and depth.

J gave up 6 bases and V 8 bases, and 17 bases lay outside the gene matches. The CDR3 spans 16 residues. Per germline, CDR1 LGHDT and CDR2 YNNKEL (reference sequence). Assay: immunoSEQ multiplex PCR; the TCRdb copy retains only in-frame clones and omits some. This sample has approximately 120,000 clones; roughly 87% occur once, and the top ten carry 4% to 5.5%. Details on this clone: Its antigen is unknown.

The material sequenced was peripheral blood, taken on day 0 of MenACWY control vaccination. The sequence derives from an adult in good health. V is TRBV3-1 (or the pseudogene TRBV3-2) and J is TRBJ1-2; 8 bases map to TRBD1. The CDR3: CASAAPTGQEGHGYTF. The CDR3 nucleotides read TGTGCCAGCGCGGCCCCCACGGGACAGGAAGGCCATGGCTACACCTTC.